This T cell receptor beta chain was sequenced during a study of HIV-infected patients and healthy controls. General study points: Significantly higher mean Gini indices appeared in HIV-infected repertoires, possibly reflecting oligoclonality.

Turning to this clonotype: No antigen is known for it.

About 550 ng RNA was reverse transcribed with alpha and beta constant-region primers. Alpha and beta chain libraries were made separately by chain-specific third strand synthesis with multiplexing indices. Each CDR3 protein gets one entry after TCRdb re-called the 5' RACE reads with MiXCR. The sample includes over 9,000 distinct CDR3 sequences, roughly 8% of them seen just once. The repertoire came from unfractionated whole blood and reflected all unsorted peripheral T cells. This specimen consisted of blood, obtained before antiretroviral therapy. The receptor was derived from an adult with HIV infection. The donor label of this sample is uncertain.

The CDR3 bases are TGTGCCAGTAGTATGCACAGGGGTGACACCGGGGAGCTGTTTTTT. This sequence encodes CASSMHRGDTGELFF. The chain is built from TRBV19 and TRBJ2-2; 7 positions agree with TRBD1. The CDR3 has 15 amino acids. V dropped 3 bases and J dropped 3; count of bases not matched to a gene: 4. The V gene's germline CDR1 is LNHDA and CDR2 SQIVND (reference sequence).